This passage covers 20 T cell receptor beta chains from one sample sequenced in a study of OX40 agonist ivuxolimab in advanced cancers. Generated by immunoSEQ multiplex PCR, the TCRdb table keeps only in-frame clones and is missing some. The sample shows around 80,000 clones, about 90% of them seen only once. This material consisted of CD4+ or CD8+ T cells sorted from blood, taken in a trial of the OX40 agonist ivuxolimab. Receptors were obtained from an adult with an advanced solid tumor such as melanoma, head and neck, liver or kidney cancer.

The table lists this clone with a few counts. CDR3 coding DNA: TGTGCCAGCAGCGCCAGGTTAGGGGCCTATGGCTACACCTTC. Amino acids: CASSARLGAYGYTF. The chain recombines TRBV7-2 with TRBJ1-2; D may be TRBD1 (5 bases). Trimming took 5 bases from V and 4 from J, leaving 14 bases between them. Looked up from germline, CDR1 is SGHTA and CDR2 is FQGNSA. This CDR3 is 14 amino acids long.

This chain connects TRBV9 to TRBJ2-5, with D unresolved. From germline, CDR1 is SGDLS and CDR2 YYNGEE. The CDR3 totals 13 residues. V dropped 0 bases and J dropped 5 bases, with 8 bases sitting between them. The CDR3 here is CASSVALRETQYF. CDR3 nucleotide sequence: TGTGCCAGCAGCGTAGCTCTTCGGGAGACCCAGTACTTC. The variable domain in full, with the rest retrieved from reference TRBV9 and TRBJ2-5, is DSGVTQTPKHLITATGQRVTLRCSPRSGDLSVYWYQQSLDQGLQFLIQYYNGEERAKGNILERFSAQQFPDLHSELNLSSLELGDSALYFCASSVALRETQYFGPGTRLLVL.

The CDR3 DNA reads as TGTGCCACCAGCAGAGATGCTCCAGGGCCTGCTTTCTTT. Its translation: CATSRDAPGPAFF. The gene calls are TRBV15 and TRBJ1-1, with a weak D call TRBD1 (5 bases). The V end was cut by 0 bases, the J end by 11 bases, with 13 bases between. Germline V gene lookup returns CDR1 LNHNV and CDR2 YYDKDF (reference sequence). The CDR3 has 13 residues.

This clone has just a few counts. CDR3 nucleotides: TGTGCCAGCAGTGGGGAGTTAGGTAAGACTTTCTTT. Translating gives CASSGELGKTFF. The V and J genes are TRBV2 and TRBJ1-1, with D unclear. The ends were cut back, 4 bases at V and 12 bases at J, with 15 bases in the middle. CDR1 and CDR2 (germline): SNHLY, FYNNEI. The CDR3 contains 12 residues. The full variable domain, in which reference TRBV2 and TRBJ1-1 provide the parts outside the CDR3, is EPEVTQTPSHQVTQMGQEVILRCVPISNHLYFYWYRQILGQKVEFLVSFYNNEISEKSEIFDDQFSVERPDGSNFTLKIRSTKLEDSAMYFCASSGELGKTFFGQGTRLTVV.

The V and J genes are TRBV7-2 and TRBJ2-2; D is unresolved. CDR1 and CDR2 from the germline V gene are SGHTA and FQGNSA. Trimming took off 1 base at V and 7 bases at J, with 7 bases between the two ends. This CDR3 spans 13 amino acids. CDR3 protein: CASSLVLSGELFF. As DNA, the CDR3 is TGTGCCAGCAGCTTAGTGTTGAGCGGGGAGCTGTTTTTT.

The chain couples TRBV30 to TRBJ1-5, with 9 bases aligning to TRBD1. The CDR3 spans 17 residues. Germline lookup yields CDR1 GTSNPN and CDR2 SVGIG (reference sequence). Unmatched junction bases numbered 7, after V lost 1 base and J lost 0 bases. The CDR3 region has the DNA TGTGCCTGGAGTGGACAGGGGGGAGCTTATAGCAATCAGCCCCAGCATTTT. Translated: CAWSGQGGAYSNQPQHF.

The chain recombines TRBV9 with TRBJ1-1; a possible D gene is TRBD1 (6 bases). The CDR3 has 13 amino acids. Germline CDR1 and CDR2: SGDLS and YYNGEE. Trimming removed 2 bases from V and 3 bases from J, with 8 bases in between. The CDR3 spells CASSVSGDTEAFF. CDR3 nucleotide sequence: TGTGCCAGCAGCGTCTCAGGGGACACTGAAGCTTTCTTT.

This chain joins TRBV13 and TRBJ1-1; D perhaps matches TRBD1 (6 bases). Germline V gene sequence: CDR1 PRHDT, CDR2 FYEKMQ (reference sequence). This CDR3 is 16 amino acids long. V lost 0 bases to trimming and J lost 1 base, with 12 bases between them. CDR3 coding DNA: TGTGCCAGCAGCTTAGGAGGGGGAAGGCGGAACACTGAAGCTTTCTTT. Amino acid sequence: CASSLGGGRRNTEAFF.

This clone was recorded a few times. This chain connects TRBV27 to TRBJ1-2; perhaps TRBD1 as D (5 bases). The germline CDR1 and CDR2 sequences are MNHEY and SMNVEV (reference sequence). V was pared by 2 bases and J by 6 bases, with 7 bases between. The CDR3 runs to 12 residues. This chain's CDR3 is CASSLQGHGYTF. CDR3 bases: TGTGCCAGCAGTTTACAGGGCCATGGCTACACCTTC.

V usage is TRBV19 and J usage is TRBJ2-6; D is unclear. Trimming removed 8 bases from V and 4 bases from J, with 9 bases in between. This CDR3 has 13 amino acids. Germline CDR1 LNHDA, CDR2 SQIVND (reference sequence). The CDR3 sequence is CASGPPGANVLTF. The CDR3 DNA reads TGTGCCAGTGGGCCCCCGGGGGCCAACGTCCTGACTTTC.

This chain links TRBV6-1 with TRBJ1-3, with a weak D call TRBD1 (5 bases). The CDR3 totals 14 residues. The V end lost 5 bases, the J end lost 11 bases, and 19 bases lay between the germline ends. The V gene's germline CDR1 is MNHNS and CDR2 SASEGT. CDR3 in amino acids: CASSSVQSSRAIYF. Written as DNA, the CDR3 is TGTGCCAGCAGTTCCGTACAGAGCTCCAGGGCCATATATTTT.

The V call is TRBV10-3, the J call TRBJ1-5; D gene uncertain. The CDR3 runs to 14 residues. Germline-derived CDR1 and CDR2 are ENHRY and SYGVKD. Trimming removed 2 bases from V and 2 bases from J, with 7 bases in between. The chain's CDR3 is CAISEIGGNQPQHF. CDR3 DNA sequence: TGTGCCATCAGTGAGATCGGGGGCAATCAGCCCCAGCATTTT.

The chain has TRBV18 and TRBJ1-1; perhaps TRBD1 as D (6 bases). The CDR3 totals 14 residues. In germline, CDR1 is KGHSH, CDR2 LQKENI. V was cut by 2 bases and J by 7 bases, with 14 bases left in between. As DNA, the CDR3 is TGTGCCAGCTCACCAGGGGGGGCGCAAAATGAAGCTTTCTTT. Translated: CASSPGGAQNEAFF.

Comment on this clone: Distinct nucleotide sequences in the sample also encode this CDR3. V gene TRBV7-2 combines with J gene TRBJ2-5; TRBD2 matches 12 bases. The CDR3 is made up of 16 amino acids. V lost 6 bases to trimming and J lost 0 bases; unmatched junction nucleotides: 5. CDR1 and CDR2 from the germline V gene are SGHTA and FQGNSA. Here the CDR3 reads CASSLTSGGYQETQYF. DNA for the CDR3: TGTGCCAGCAGTTTAACTAGCGGGGGGTACCAAGAGACCCAGTACTTC.

This chain uses TRBV7-2 with TRBJ1-2, with D unresolved. The length of the CDR3 is 13 residues. Trimming took off 5 bases at V and 1 base at J, with 8 bases between the two ends. Germline-derived CDR1 and CDR2 are SGHTA and FQGNSA. Here the CDR3 DNA reads TGTGCCAGCAGCACCGACGTTAACTATGGCTACACCTTC. Protein sequence: CASSTDVNYGYTF.

This chain links TRBV5-4 with TRBJ2-1; D is possibly TRBD2 (6 bases). The V and J ends lost 2 bases and 4 bases respectively, with 13 bases between them. Germline CDR1 reads SGHNT; CDR2 reads YYREEE (reference sequence). The CDR3 extends over 15 amino acids. The CDR3, as DNA: TGTGCCAGCAGCTTTGGAGGGGAGCGATACAATGAGCAGTTCTTC. It specifies CASSFGGERYNEQFF.

The genes are TRBV5-6 and TRBJ2-5; maybe TRBD1 (6 bases). This CDR3 is 16 amino acids long. Trimming pared 4 bases from V and 0 bases from J, leaving 16 bases between. Per the germline V gene, CDR1 is SGHDT and CDR2 is YYEEEE. The CDR3 reads CASSPSRDTYQETQYF. In DNA, the CDR3 is TGTGCCAGCAGCCCATCCCGGGACACGTACCAAGAGACCCAGTACTTC.

The CDR3 bases are TGTGCCAGCAGTAGAGAGGGGGTTGAGACCCAGTACTTC. Translated, it gives CASSREGVETQYF. The J gene is TRBJ2-5, the V gene TRBV2, with a possible D match to TRBD1 (6 bases). This CDR3 spans 13 amino acids. Germline V gene lookup returns CDR1 SNHLY and CDR2 FYNNEI. V shed 5 bases and J shed 5 bases, with 12 bases lying between them.

V gene TRBV7-2 combines with J gene TRBJ2-2; 12 positions agree with TRBD2. The junction had 11 bases not matched to a gene; V was cut back by 5 bases and J by 1 base. CDR1 and CDR2 (germline): SGHTA, FQGNSA. CDR3 length: 19 residues. CDR3 DNA sequence: TGTGCCAGCAGCCCCCGACTAGCGGGGGCCCCTTTGAACACCGGGGAGCTGTTTTTT. Protein sequence: CASSPRLAGAPLNTGELFF.

J is TRBJ1-1 and V is TRBV27, with TRBD1 matching 9 bases. CDR3 length: 14 amino acids. The junction had 4 bases not matched to a gene; V was cut back by 2 bases and J by 6 bases. Germline CDR1 and CDR2: MNHEY and SMNVEV (reference sequence). CDR3: CASSLRQGGPEAFF. CDR3 nucleotides: TGTGCCAGCAGTTTAAGACAGGGGGGTCCTGAAGCTTTCTTT.